The count of the clone carrying this T cell receptor (beta chain) is one. During active infection, Seattle patients enrolled and were then monitored through disease. This specimen comes from a study of blood T cell repertoires in COVID-19. Overall study context: COVID-19 samples, acute and convalescent, were from the United States, Italy and Spain. PBMCs, B-cell-depleted T cells, or T cells were the source of the cDNA or gDNA that made up the material.

In the study's own analysis: Reference gene primer amplification gave estimated nucleated cell counts. Assay: immunoSEQ multiplex PCR; the TCRdb copy retains only in-frame clones and omits some. The DNA gave D and trimming, while V, J and clone size come from that table. This table has 300,000 or so clones, about 90% appearing once. Trimming shortened V by 3 bases and J by 0 bases, and 5 bases separated the two germline ends. Germline V gives CDR1 MRHNA, CDR2 SNTAGT. This CDR3 contains 13 residues. The V gene is TRBV6-4, the J gene TRBJ1-1; D is unclear. The specimen was peripheral blood. The receptor comes from a woman in her 30s with COVID-19, enrolled during active disease. The CDR3 is CASSDFLNTEAFF. Written as DNA, the CDR3 is TGTGCCAGCAGTGATTTCTTGAACACTGAAGCTTTCTTT.